This T cell receptor (beta chain) came from a study of T cell repertoires in cytomegalovirus infection. Germline CDR1 and CDR2: LGHDT and YNNKEL (reference sequence). The CDR3 consists of 16 residues. V was trimmed by 1 base and J by 3 bases, leaving 13 bases between them. TCRdb re-derived calls from the reads in MiXCR, one entry per CDR3 protein. The sample contains around 280,000 distinct CDR3 sequences, roughly 9.3% of which appear only once. The origin of this receptor is a human donor in good health (CMV status not recorded). Some clones in this sample may be carry-over from other donors' samples. The V and J genes are TRBV3-1 and TRBJ1-3, with D tentatively TRBD1 (5 bases). Sequences were obtained from PBMCs. The CDR3 nucleotides read TGTGCCAGCAGCCAAGCGGGGCCCAAATTTGGAAACACCATATATTTT. It yields the protein CASSQAGPKFGNTIYF. The full variable domain, completed using reference TRBV3-1 and TRBJ1-3, is DTAVSQTPKYLVTQMGNDKSIKCEQNLGHDTMYWYKQDSKKFLKIMFSYNNKELIINETVPNRFSPKSPDKAHLNLHINSLELGDSAVYFCASSQAGPKFGNTIYFGEGSWLTVV.